This T cell receptor (beta chain) was obtained from a study of blood T cell repertoires in COVID-19. Study as a whole: Some COVID-19 samples were acute and others convalescent; all came from the United States, Italy and Spain. T cells, B-cell-depleted T cells, or PBMCs supplied cDNA or gDNA.

After removal of 3 bases from V and 4 bases from J, the junction contained 11 bases not matched to a gene. Germline-derived CDR1 and CDR2 are GTSNPN and SVGIG (reference sequence). The CDR3 consists of 15 residues. Per the study methods: Researchers report that nucleated cell counts were estimated from reference gene primer amplification. Method: immunoSEQ multiplex PCR; TCRdb's copy keeps in-frame clones and lacks some. V, J and clone size were drawn from that table, and D and trimming were deduced from the DNA. This sample has about 150,000 clones; under 85% occur once, and the top ten carry around 3.5%.

This TCR came from an elderly woman with acute or convalescent COVID-19. The chain employs TRBV30 and TRBJ1-2, with TRBD1 matching over 7 bases. The sequencing sample was made of peripheral blood. CDR3 sequence (DNA): TGTGCCTGGAGACAGGGGAAGGTTTTGGGCTATGGCTACACCTTC. Protein product: CAWRQGKVLGYGYTF.